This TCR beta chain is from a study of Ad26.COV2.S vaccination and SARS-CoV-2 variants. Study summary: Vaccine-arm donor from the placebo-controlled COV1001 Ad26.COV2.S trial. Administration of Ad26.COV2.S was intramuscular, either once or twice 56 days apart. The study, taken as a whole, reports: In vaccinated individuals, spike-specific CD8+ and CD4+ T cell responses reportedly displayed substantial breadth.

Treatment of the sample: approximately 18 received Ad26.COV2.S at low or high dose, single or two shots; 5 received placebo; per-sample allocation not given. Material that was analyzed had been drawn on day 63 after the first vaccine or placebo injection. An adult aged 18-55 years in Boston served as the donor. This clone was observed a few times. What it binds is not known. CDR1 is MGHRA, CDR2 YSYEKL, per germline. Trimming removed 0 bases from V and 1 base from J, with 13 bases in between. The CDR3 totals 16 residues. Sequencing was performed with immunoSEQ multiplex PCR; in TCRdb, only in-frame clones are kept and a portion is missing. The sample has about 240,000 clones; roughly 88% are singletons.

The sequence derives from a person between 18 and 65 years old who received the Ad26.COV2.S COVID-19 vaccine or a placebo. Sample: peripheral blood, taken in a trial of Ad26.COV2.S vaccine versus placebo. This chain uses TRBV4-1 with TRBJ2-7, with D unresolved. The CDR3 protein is CASSQDWPGPSYEQYF. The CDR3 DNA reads TGCGCCAGCAGCCAAGATTGGCCAGGACCTTCCTACGAGCAGTACTTC.